These 2 T cell receptor beta chains originate from one sample sequenced in a study of blood T cell repertoires in COVID-19. Generated by immunoSEQ multiplex PCR, the TCRdb table keeps only in-frame clones and is missing some. The sample consists of some 300,000 clones, 89% of them appearing once. The specimen was PBMCs or T cells enriched from blood (not recorded which). These receptors came from a woman aged 40 to 50 who had recovered from COVID-19.

The chain has TRBV15 and TRBJ2-5; D is ambiguous. The germline CDR1 and CDR2 sequences are LNHNV and YYDKDF (reference sequence). V lost 1 base, J lost 5 bases, and 8 bases lay in between. The CDR3 extends over 13 amino acids. Here the CDR3 DNA reads TGTGCCACCAGCAGAGGACTGGTGGAGACCCAGTACTTC. It codes for CATSRGLVETQYF.

As concerns this clone: The sample has other DNA sequences that encode this CDR3 too. This chain uses TRBV5-4 with TRBJ1-1, with 8 bases identical to TRBD1. V lost 4 bases and J lost 5; bases outside the gene matches: 7. Germline V gene data show CDR1 as SGHNT and CDR2 as YYREEE (reference sequence). The CDR3 runs 14 residues. CDR3 coding DNA: TGTGCCAGCAGCCTCGACAGGGGCCGAACTGAAGCTTTCTTT. This encodes CASSLDRGRTEAFF.